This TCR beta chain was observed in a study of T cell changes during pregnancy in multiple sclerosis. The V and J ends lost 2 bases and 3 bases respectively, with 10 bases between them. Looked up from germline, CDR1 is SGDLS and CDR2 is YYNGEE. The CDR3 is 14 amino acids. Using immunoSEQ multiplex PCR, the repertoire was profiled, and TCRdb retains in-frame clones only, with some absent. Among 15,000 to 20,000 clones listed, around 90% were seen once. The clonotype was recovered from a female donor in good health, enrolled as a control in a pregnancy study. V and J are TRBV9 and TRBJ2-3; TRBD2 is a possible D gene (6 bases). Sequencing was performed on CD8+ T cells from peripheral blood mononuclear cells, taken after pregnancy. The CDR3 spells CASSVEGRTDTQYF. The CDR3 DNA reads TGTGCCAGCAGCGTTGAAGGGAGGACAGATACGCAGTATTTT. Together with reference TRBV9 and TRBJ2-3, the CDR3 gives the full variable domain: DSGVTQTPKHLITATGQRVTLRCSPRSGDLSVYWYQQSLDQGLQFLIQYYNGEERAKGNILERFSAQQFPDLHSELNLSSLELGDSALYFCASSVEGRTDTQYFGPGTRLTVL.